This T cell receptor (beta chain) came from a study of blood T cell repertoires in COVID-19. Study-wide background: Samples representing acute and convalescent COVID-19 were sourced from the United States, Italy and Spain. Nucleic acid was either cDNA or gDNA, and it came from T cells, B-cell-depleted T cells, or PBMCs.

As processed by the authors: From reference gene primer amplification, estimates of nucleated cell counts were derived. TCRdb keeps only in-frame clones here, not all; method: immunoSEQ multiplex PCR. The V and J calls and clone size were taken over from that table, and D and trimming were inferred from the DNA. The sample includes around 270,000 clones, about 90% of them seen just once. The sequence came from a woman aged 50 to 60 with acute or convalescent COVID-19. The material sequenced was peripheral blood.

The DNA of the CDR3 is TGTGCCTCCGGGCGGGACAGGGTCTTCGAGCAGTACTTC. Its translation: CASGRDRVFEQYF. The chain has TRBV7-9 and TRBJ2-7, with 9 bases lining up with TRBD1. Germline loops: CDR1 SEHNR, CDR2 FQNEAQ (reference sequence). This CDR3 is 13 amino acids long. The V gene end was trimmed by 11 bases and the J gene end by 6 bases; junction bases not matched to a gene: 11.